This entry lists 4 T cell receptor beta chains sequenced from one sample in a study of blood T cell repertoires in COVID-19. Profiled with immunoSEQ multiplex PCR; TCRdb holds only in-frame clones, not every one. The sample records more than 110,000 clones, about 87% being singletons. The sample taken for sequencing was peripheral blood. The receptors shown here come from a woman aged 80 or over with acute or convalescent COVID-19.

The chain joins TRBV30 to TRBJ2-7; weak D call: TRBD2 (6 bases). V was trimmed by 2 bases and J by 10 bases, leaving 15 bases between them. The CDR3 sequence is 12 residues long. The germline V gene has CDR1 GTSNPN and CDR2 SVGIG (reference sequence). The CDR3 protein is CAWSILAGLQYF. In nucleotides, the CDR3 is TGTGCCTGGAGTATCCTCGCGGGGTTACAGTACTTC.

The chain has TRBV5-4 and TRBJ2-2, with D maybe TRBD1 (6 bases). V lost 0 bases to trimming and J lost 0 bases, with 6 bases between them. This CDR3 has 15 residues. From germline, CDR1 is SGHNT and CDR2 YYREEE (reference sequence). In DNA form, the CDR3 reads TGTGCCAGCAGCTTGGCAGGGGCGAACACCGGGGAGCTGTTTTTT. This translates into CASSLAGANTGELFF.

This clone was detected only once. This sequence joins TRBV5-4 and TRBJ2-3; 9 bases fit TRBD1. Germline trimming cut 3 bases from V and 1 base from J; bases unmatched to any gene: 3. The length of the CDR3 is 15 residues. Per the germline V gene, CDR1 is SGHNT and CDR2 is YYREEE (reference sequence). In nucleotides, the CDR3 is TGTGCCAGCAGCTCCCGGGACAGGGGCACAGATACGCAGTATTTT. Amino acids: CASSSRDRGTDTQYF.

V and J are TRBV30 and TRBJ1-5; tentatively, D is TRBD1 (6 bases). V was trimmed by 2 bases and J by 7 bases, leaving 12 bases between them. This CDR3 has 13 residues. The germline CDR1 and CDR2 sequences are GTSNPN and SVGIG (reference sequence). The CDR3 DNA is TGTGCCTGGAGTAGGCAGGGGAGCCAGCCCCAGCATTTT. Translating gives CAWSRQGSQPQHF.